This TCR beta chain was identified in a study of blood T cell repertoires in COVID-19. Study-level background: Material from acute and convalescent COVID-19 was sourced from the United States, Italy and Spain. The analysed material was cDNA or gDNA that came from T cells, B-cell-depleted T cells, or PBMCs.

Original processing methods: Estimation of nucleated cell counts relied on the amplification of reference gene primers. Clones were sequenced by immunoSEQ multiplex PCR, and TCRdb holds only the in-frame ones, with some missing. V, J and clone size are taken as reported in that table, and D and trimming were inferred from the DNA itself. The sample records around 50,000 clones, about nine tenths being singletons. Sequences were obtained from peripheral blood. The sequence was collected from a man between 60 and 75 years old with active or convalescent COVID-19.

CDR3 loop: CASSFWGGFQPQHF. The DNA for the CDR3 is TGTGCCAGCAGTTTTTGGGGGGGCTTTCAGCCCCAGCATTTT. J is TRBJ1-5 and V is TRBV28; TRBD1 is a possible D gene (6 bases). The CDR3 has 14 amino acids. The V gene's germline CDR1 is MDHEN and CDR2 SYDVKM. V lost 3 bases and J lost 6, with 12 bases in between.